This TCR beta chain appears in the sequencing data of a study of tumor-infiltrating lymphocytes in primary liver carcinoma. Study background: Aged between 30 and 69 years, the patients were men and women.

A primer in the constant region served to generate TCR beta cDNA from roughly 520 ng of total RNA. Construction of TCR beta libraries relied on three successive nested multiplex PCR rounds employing slightly modified ARM-PCR. Investigators reported that the first two PCR rounds, at 10 cycles each, used TRBV1-TRBV30 forward primers with a C-beta reverse primer. MiXCR was run by TCRdb on the multiplex PCR reads, yielding one entry per CDR3 protein. The sample consists of about 44,000 distinct CDR3 sequences, about 80% of them appearing once. Scientists recovered RNA and DNA together from around 20-30 mg of unsorted bulk tissue. Histology found more than 85% viable tumor cells per sample. To note about this clonotype: At one of its ends the junction is not consistent with the germline gene, which may arise from a read error.

CDR1 and CDR2 from the germline V gene are SGHAT and FQNNGV. The CDR3 has 14 amino acids. This rearrangement joins TRBV11-2 to TRBJ2-7; 7 nucleotides match TRBD2. The sample taken for sequencing was liver tumor tissue from sampling region 3. Subset described: tumor region T3, left-lateral pole. The receptor was isolated from a man in his forties or fifties with primary liver carcinoma and hepatitis B virus infection. CDR3 loop: CASTLGYGDYKQYF. CDR3 nucleotide sequence: TGTGCCAGCACCCTAGGGTACGGGGACTACAAGCAATACTTC.